The 20 T cell receptor beta chains in this list originate from one sample, sequenced in a study of CD8 T cells in ankylosing spondylitis. TCRdb re-analysed the 5' RACE reads in MiXCR, keeping a single row per CDR3 protein. Among 750,000 to 850,000 distinct CDR3 sequences listed, approximately 10% were seen once. Overall study results and limits: The study identified a TCR beta motif of roughly eight highly homologous variants that appeared characteristic of ankylosing spondylitis blood.

These receptors' targets are unknown. Sequences were obtained from blood, either unsorted or a sorted T cell fraction (not recorded which). Every receptor here comes from a male donor with ankylosing spondylitis.

In this sample, this clonotype turned up a few times. The CDR3 DNA reads as TGTGCCAGCAGTTACTCGGATAGGGGCATGGAAGAGCAGTACTTC. Amino acid sequence: CASSYSDRGMEEQYF. The chain is built from TRBV6-2 or TRBV6-3 and TRBJ2-7, with D possibly TRBD1 on 5 matching bases. The CDR3 is made up of 15 amino acids. Germline V gives CDR1 MNHEY, CDR2 SVGEGT. Between the trimmed V and J ends, which lost 0 bases and 7 bases, there was a span of 16 bases.

V and J are TRBV4-3 and TRBJ2-5; tentative D call: TRBD1 (6 bases). The CDR3 has 16 residues. Trimming left V 2 bases short and J 5 bases short, with 18 bases between. Germline V gene lookup returns CDR1 LGHNA and CDR2 YSLEER. CDR3 residues: CASSQHLQGQGETQYF. CDR3 in DNA: TGCGCCAGCAGCCAACACTTACAGGGCCAAGGGGAGACCCAGTACTTC.

J is TRBJ2-7 and V is TRBV27, with TRBD1 as a possible D gene (6 bases). V was trimmed by 5 bases and J by 1 base, leaving 12 bases between them. CDR3 length: 14 amino acids. Germline V lookup: CDR1 MNHEY, CDR2 SMNVEV (reference sequence). The CDR3 DNA follows: TGTGCCAGCAGTATACAGGGCGGATCCTACGAGCAGTACTTC. Amino acids: CASSIQGGSYEQYF.

This chain connects TRBV9 to TRBJ2-2; TRBD1 matches 7 bases. V dropped 4 bases and J dropped 0; count of bases not matched to a gene: 6. The CDR3 extends over 16 amino acids. Germline loops: CDR1 SGDLS, CDR2 YYNGEE. The CDR3 region is CASSKTGNANTGELFF. Here the CDR3 DNA reads TGTGCCAGCAGCAAGACAGGGAACGCGAACACCGGGGAGCTGTTTTTT.

V and J are TRBV20-1 and TRBJ1-6; D not certain. Germline CDR1 is DFQATT and CDR2 is SNEGSKA (reference sequence). The CDR3 spans 17 residues. V lost 1 base to trimming and J lost 0 bases, with 13 bases between them. The CDR3 bases are TGCAGTGCTAGAGCGCGGCTCCCCAGCTCCTATAATTCACCCCTCCACTTT. Translating gives CSARARLPSSYNSPLHF.

The rearrangement uses TRBV20-1 and TRBJ2-1; 8 nucleotides match TRBD2. V shed 7 bases and J 4 bases; nucleotides not matched to a gene: 12. CDR3 length: 15 residues. The germline V gene encodes CDR1 DFQATT and CDR2 SNEGSKA (reference sequence). The CDR3 is CSGTRGAGGYNEQFF. CDR3 DNA sequence: TGCAGTGGTACACGAGGGGCGGGGGGTTACAATGAGCAGTTCTTC.

J is TRBJ2-7 and V is TRBV20-1; D possibly corresponds to TRBD2 (5 bases). CDR1 and CDR2 (germline): DFQATT, SNEGSKA (reference sequence). V lost 2 bases, J lost 0 bases, and 11 bases lay in between. CDR3 length: 14 amino acids. CDR3 amino acids: CSARSGASSYEQYF. The CDR3 nucleotides are TGCAGTGCTAGAAGCGGCGCTAGCTCCTACGAGCAGTACTTC.

The genes are TRBV11-2 and TRBJ1-4; D is unclear. This CDR3 is 18 amino acids long. CDR1 and CDR2 from the germline V gene are SGHAT and FQNNGV. V was clipped by 2 bases and J by 6 bases, with 22 bases between them. The CDR3 DNA reads as TGTGCCAGCAGCTTAATGCCCTCCTTGAGATCCGGAGATGAAAAACTGTTTTTT. It codes for CASSLMPSLRSGDEKLFF.

The chain is built from TRBV6-2 or TRBV6-3 and TRBJ1-5; no clear D. With 2 bases removed from V and 3 bases from J, the gap between germline ends came to 8 bases. CDR3 length equals 14 residues. Germline V lookup: CDR1 MNHEY, CDR2 SVGEGT. CDR3 amino acids: CASSYRVNNQPQHF. In nucleotides, the CDR3 is TGTGCCAGCAGTTACAGGGTAAACAATCAGCCCCAGCATTTT.

This clonotype has just a few counts. The gene calls are TRBV20-1 and TRBJ2-3, with 7 nucleotides matching TRBD2. The CDR3 runs to 13 residues. V shed 6 bases, J shed 6 bases, and the junction held 9 bases outside the gene matches. Germline CDR1 is DFQATT and CDR2 is SNEGSKA (reference sequence). The CDR3 DNA is TGCAGTGCCCCGACTAGCTCTCGGGATACGCAGTATTTT. Its translation: CSAPTSSRDTQYF.

This chain joins TRBV10-3 and TRBJ1-2; possibly TRBD1 for D (5 bases). Germline CDR1 and CDR2: ENHRY and SYGVKD. There are 13 residues in the CDR3. V shed 5 bases and J shed 3 bases, with 10 bases lying between them. The CDR3 DNA is TGTGCCATCAGTCCCGGGACTGACTATGGCTACACCTTC. This sequence encodes CAISPGTDYGYTF.

In this sample, this clonotype turned up a few times. The chain links TRBV20-1 to TRBJ1-1; D gene uncertain. The germline V gene encodes CDR1 DFQATT and CDR2 SNEGSKA (reference sequence). The CDR3 is 13 residues long. The V gene lost 3 bases and the J gene lost 3 bases, with 11 bases spanning the gap. Here the CDR3 reads CSASVGRDTEAFF. For the CDR3, the DNA is TGCAGTGCTAGCGTAGGGAGGGACACTGAAGCTTTCTTT.

This clonotype was observed a handful of times. The chain combines TRBV7-3 with TRBJ2-2; D is tentatively TRBD1 or TRBD2 (5 bases each). Per the germline V gene, CDR1 is SGHTA and CDR2 is FQGTGA. The CDR3 runs 15 residues. The V and J ends lost 5 bases and 2 bases respectively, with 12 bases between them. The CDR3 loop reads CASSPGPINTGELFF. CDR3 nucleotides: TGTGCCAGCAGCCCGGGACCGATAAACACCGGGGAGCTGTTTTTT.

The gene calls are TRBV5-5 and TRBJ1-5; D gene unclear. Germline assignment: CDR1 SGHKS and CDR2 YYEKEE (reference sequence). CDR3 length: 14 residues. Trimming removed 0 bases at V and 6 bases at J, with 10 bases between. CDR3 in amino acids: CASSLVEGAQPQHF. The CDR3 DNA reads as TGTGCCAGCAGCTTGGTAGAGGGTGCTCAGCCCCAGCATTTT.

CDR3: CASSLGGTEQFF. The CDR3 nucleotides read TGTGCCAGCAGCTTAGGTGGCACTGAGCAGTTCTTC. V usage is TRBV7-8 and J usage is TRBJ2-1; no clear D gene. The CDR3 runs to 12 residues. V was clipped by 1 base and J by 9 bases, with 7 bases between them. Germline V gene data show CDR1 as SGHVS and CDR2 as FQNEAQ.

This rearrangement joins TRBV20-1 to TRBJ1-2; D not resolved. Germline lookup yields CDR1 DFQATT and CDR2 SNEGSKA (reference sequence). Between the trimmed V and J ends, which lost 3 bases and 6 bases, there was a span of 5 bases. The CDR3 contains 10 residues. The CDR3 sequence is CSASRHGYTF. The CDR3 DNA reads as TGCAGTGCTAGCAGGCATGGCTACACCTTC.

This sequence joins TRBV28 and TRBJ2-1, with TRBD1 identical over 7 bases. The trim removed 4 bases at V and 9 bases at J, leaving 15 bases unmatched. The CDR3 consists of 16 residues. Germline V CDR1 and CDR2: MDHEN, SYDVKM. The CDR3 sequence: CASSSLNRGRWGEQFF. CDR3 DNA: TGTGCCAGCAGTTCCCTTAACAGGGGTAGGTGGGGTGAGCAGTTCTTC.

The chain has TRBV20-1 and TRBJ2-1; TRBD2 agrees at 11 bases. V was pared by 4 bases and J by 2 bases, with 10 bases of the junction left unmatched. The CDR3 has 17 amino acids. The germline V gene encodes CDR1 DFQATT and CDR2 SNEGSKA (reference sequence). The CDR3, as DNA: TGCAGTGCTACCAGAGCGCTGGGACTAGCGGCCTACAATGAGCAGTTCTTC. It yields the protein CSATRALGLAAYNEQFF.

The chain recombines TRBV27 with TRBJ2-5; D not certain. The CDR3 contains 14 residues. The germline V gene encodes CDR1 MNHEY and CDR2 SMNVEV (reference sequence). With 5 bases removed from V and 1 base from J, the gap between germline ends came to 11 bases. In nucleotides, the CDR3 is TGTGCCAGCAGTCGACGGGCCTCCCAAGAGACCCAGTACTTC. Its translation is CASSRRASQETQYF.

The chain uses TRBV20-1 and TRBJ2-1; TRBD2 is a possible D gene (6 bases). Germline CDR1 DFQATT, CDR2 SNEGSKA (reference sequence). CDR3 length: 11 amino acids. V dropped 3 bases and J dropped 16 bases, with 16 bases sitting between them. This chain's CDR3 is CSASALDYGFF. CDR3 DNA: TGCAGTGCTAGTGCACTGGACTACGGATTCTTC.